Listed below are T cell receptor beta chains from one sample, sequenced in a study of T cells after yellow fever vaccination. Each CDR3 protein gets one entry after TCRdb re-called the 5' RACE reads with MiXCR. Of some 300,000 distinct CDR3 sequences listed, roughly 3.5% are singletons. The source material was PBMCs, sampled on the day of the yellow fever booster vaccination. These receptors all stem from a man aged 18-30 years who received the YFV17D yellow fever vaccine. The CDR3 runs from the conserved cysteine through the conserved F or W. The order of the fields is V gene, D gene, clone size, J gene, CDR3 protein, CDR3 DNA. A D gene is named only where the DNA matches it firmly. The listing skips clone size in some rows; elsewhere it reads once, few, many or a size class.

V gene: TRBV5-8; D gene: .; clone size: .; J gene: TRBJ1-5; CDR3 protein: CASSFRVGNQPQHF; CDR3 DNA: TGTGCCAGCAGCTTTAGGGTTGGCAATCAGCCCCAGCATTTT
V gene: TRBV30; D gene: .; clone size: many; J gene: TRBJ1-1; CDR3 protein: CAWILTYGDGEAFF; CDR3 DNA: TGTGCCTGGATCCTAACCTACGGGGACGGTGAAGCTTTCTTT
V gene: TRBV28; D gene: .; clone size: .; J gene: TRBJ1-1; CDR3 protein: CASSINRAGTEAFF; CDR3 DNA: TGTGCCAGCAGTATCAACAGGGCAGGGACTGAAGCTTTCTTT
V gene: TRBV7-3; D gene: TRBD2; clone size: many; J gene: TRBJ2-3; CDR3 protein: CASSRGTSGGSDTQYF; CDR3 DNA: TGTGCCAGCAGCCGCGGGACTAGCGGGGGGTCAGATACGCAGTATTTT
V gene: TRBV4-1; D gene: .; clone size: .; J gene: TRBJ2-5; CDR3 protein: CASSQELAGQETQYF; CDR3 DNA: TGCGCCAGCAGCCAAGAATTAGCAGGACAAGAGACCCAGTACTTC
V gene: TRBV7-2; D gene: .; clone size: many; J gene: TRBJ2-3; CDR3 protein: CASSFLGVTSTDTQYF; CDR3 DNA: TGTGCCAGCAGTTTCTTAGGGGTGACTAGCACAGATACGCAGTATTTT
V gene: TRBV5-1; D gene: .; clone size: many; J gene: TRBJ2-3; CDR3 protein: CASSRVGGSTDTQYF; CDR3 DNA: TGCGCCAGCAGCCGTGTAGGTGGGAGCACAGATACGCAGTATTTT
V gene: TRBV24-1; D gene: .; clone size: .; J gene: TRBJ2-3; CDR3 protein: CATRGGLATDTQYF; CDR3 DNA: TGTGCCACCCGCGGGGGCCTGGCAACAGATACGCAGTATTTT
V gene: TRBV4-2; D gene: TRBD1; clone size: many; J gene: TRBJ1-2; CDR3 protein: CASSQDLRGDSYGYTF; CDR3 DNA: TGTGCCAGCAGCCAAGATTTGCGGGGGGACAGCTATGGCTACACCTTC
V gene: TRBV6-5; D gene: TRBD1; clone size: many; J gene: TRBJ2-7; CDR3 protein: CASSYFGTGGSYEQYF; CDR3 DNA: TGTGCCAGCAGTTACTTCGGGACAGGAGGCTCCTACGAGCAGTACTTC
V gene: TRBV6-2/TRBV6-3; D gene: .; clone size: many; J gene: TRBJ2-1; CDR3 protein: CASSYAQRYEQFF; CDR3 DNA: TGTGCCAGCAGTTACGCGCAAAGGTATGAGCAGTTCTTC
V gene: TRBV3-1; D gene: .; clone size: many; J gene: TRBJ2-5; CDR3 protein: CASSPGEGLETQYF; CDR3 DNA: TGTGCCAGCAGTCCGGGAGAAGGGTTAGAGACCCAGTACTTC
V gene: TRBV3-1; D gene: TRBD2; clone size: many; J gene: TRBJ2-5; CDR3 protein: CASSRGGLEETQYF; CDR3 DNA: TGTGCCAGCAGCCGGGGGGGACTAGAAGAGACCCAGTACTTC
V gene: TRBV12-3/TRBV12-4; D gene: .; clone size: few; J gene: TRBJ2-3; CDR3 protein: CASSSVAGSSSTDTQYF; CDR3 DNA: TGTGCCAGCAGTTCGGTGGCGGGGTCCTCTAGCACAGATACGCAGTATTTT